The 21 T cell receptor beta chains presented below share a single source sample, sequenced in a study of blood T cell repertoires in COVID-19. Clones were read by immunoSEQ multiplex PCR, and TCRdb kept only the in-frame ones, dropping some. Of more than 150,000 clones listed, roughly 73% are singletons. Specimen: peripheral blood. The receptor set was obtained from a woman older than 75 with active or convalescent COVID-19.

The chain combines TRBV24-1 with TRBJ1-3, with TRBD1 matching 9 bases. Germline assignment: CDR1 KGHDR and CDR2 SFDVKD. The CDR3 has 15 amino acids. V shed 4 bases, J shed 4 bases, and the junction held 4 bases outside the gene matches. CDR3 in amino acids: CATSDPTGGGNTIYF. The CDR3 nucleotides read TGTGCCACCAGTGACCCGACAGGGGGAGGAAACACCATATATTTT.

The CDR3 bases are TGTGCCAGCAGTTACTCGGACAGGGAGAGCACAGATACGCAGTATTTT. Translating it yields CASSYSDRESTDTQYF. The V gene is TRBV6-2 or TRBV6-3, the J gene TRBJ2-3; 8 bases agree with TRBD1. CDR3 length: 16 residues. V shed 0 bases, J shed 0 bases, and the junction held 2 bases outside the gene matches. Germline V gene lookup returns CDR1 MNHEY and CDR2 SVGEGT.

This clone was picked up one time. The V and J genes are TRBV5-1 and TRBJ2-7, with D possibly TRBD1 on 5 matching bases. The CDR3 spans 15 residues. Germline CDR1 is SGHRS and CDR2 is YFSETQ. V was trimmed by 0 bases and J by 4 bases, leaving 14 bases between them. CDR3 nucleotides: TGCGCCAGCAGCTTGGGTGGGGCAGGTGAATACGAGCAGTACTTC. Its protein is CASSLGGAGEYEQYF.

The J gene is TRBJ2-3, the V gene TRBV5-6; the D gene is possibly TRBD2 (5 bases). This CDR3 region has 15 residues. V was shortened by 2 bases and J by 4 bases, with 14 bases between the two germline ends. Germline V gene lookup returns CDR1 SGHDT and CDR2 YYEEEE. The CDR3: CASSFISAGPDTQYF. For the CDR3, the DNA is TGTGCCAGCAGCTTTATAAGTGCGGGCCCAGATACGCAGTATTTT.

The chain combines TRBV12-3 or TRBV12-4 with TRBJ1-4; D not resolved. The CDR3 has 11 residues. The V gene lost 6 bases and the J gene lost 9 bases, with 8 bases spanning the gap. CDR3 region: CASRVAKKLFF. The CDR3 nucleotides are TGTGCCAGCAGGGTTGCGAAAAAACTGTTTTTT.

The chain employs TRBV6-6 and TRBJ1-4; D is unresolved. The CDR3 length is 14 residues. CDR1 and CDR2 from the germline V gene are MNHNY and SVGAGI (reference sequence). Trimming took 4 bases from V and 7 from J, leaving 13 bases between them. The CDR3 DNA is TGTGCCAGCAGTTTTCGGTCCTCGCCTGAAAAACTGTTTTTT. This encodes CASSFRSSPEKLFF.

This clone was counted a few times. The chain joins TRBV2 to TRBJ2-7; D is possibly TRBD2 (6 bases). This CDR3 is built from 13 residues. Germline CDR1 SNHLY, CDR2 FYNNEI. Trimming stripped 3 bases from V and 1 base from J, with 7 bases between. The CDR3 DNA is TGTGCCAGCAGTGAGACTAGATCCTACGAGCAGTACTTC. Its translation: CASSETRSYEQYF.

This rearrangement joins TRBV6-1 to TRBJ1-4; TRBD1 might be the D (5 bases). Germline V gene lookup returns CDR1 MNHNS and CDR2 SASEGT. The CDR3 runs to 18 residues. The V gene lost 4 bases and the J gene lost 0 bases, with 18 bases spanning the gap. CDR3 protein: CASSGLGTGFATNEKLFF. The CDR3 DNA is TGTGCCAGCAGTGGCCTAGGAACAGGATTTGCAACTAATGAAAAACTGTTTTTT.

This sequence joins TRBV6-5 and TRBJ2-2; maybe TRBD2 (6 bases). CDR1 is MNHEY and CDR2 is SVGAGI in the germline V gene. The CDR3 has 14 amino acids. V was trimmed by 6 bases and J by 6 bases, leaving 14 bases between them. The CDR3, as DNA: TGTGCCAGCAGATTTCAAAGGGAGGCCGGGGAGCTGTTTTTT. Translating it yields CASRFQREAGELFF.

Turning to this clone: One end of the junction does not line up with germline, which may come from a read error. The V call is TRBV20-1, the J call TRBJ2-7; 7 nucleotides match TRBD1. The CDR3 sequence is 9 residues long. Germline V gives CDR1 DFQATT, CDR2 SNEGSKA (reference sequence). The CDR3 loop is CSVGTAISF. The CDR3, as DNA: TGCAGTGTCGGGACAGCCATTTCTTTC.

The chain recombines TRBV28 with TRBJ1-6, with TRBD1 identical over 7 bases. The length of the CDR3 is 17 residues. Germline values: CDR1 MDHEN, CDR2 SYDVKM. V gave up 5 bases and J gave up 4 bases; unmatched junction bases: 11. The CDR3: CASSATGNGPYNSPLHF. CDR3 bases: TGTGCCAGCAGTGCGACAGGGAATGGACCATATAATTCACCCCTCCACTTT.

This clone was observed a handful of times. The gene calls are TRBV19 and TRBJ1-1; D perhaps matches TRBD1 (6 bases). The CDR3 is 14 amino acids. Trimming took 4 bases from V and 0 from J, leaving 9 bases between them. Per the germline V gene, CDR1 is LNHDA and CDR2 is SQIVND (reference sequence). This CDR3 is CASSTQGLNTEAFF. The CDR3 coding sequence is TGTGCCAGTAGTACACAGGGACTGAACACTGAAGCTTTCTTT. The variable domain in full, completed from reference TRBV19 and TRBJ1-1, reads DGGITQSPKYLFRKEGQNVTLSCEQNLNHDAMYWYRQDPGQGLRLIYYSQIVNDFQKGDIAEGYSVSREKKESFPLTVTSAQKNPTAFYLCASSTQGLNTEAFFGQGTRLTVV.

V and J are TRBV5-1 and TRBJ2-1; tentatively, D is TRBD1 (5 bases). Trimming took 2 bases from V and 0 from J, leaving 9 bases between them. The CDR3 totals 15 residues. Germline V gene sequence: CDR1 SGHRS, CDR2 YFSETQ. CDR3 DNA: TGCGCCAGCAGCTTTAGACAGAGCTCCTACAATGAGCAGTTCTTC. Residues: CASSFRQSSYNEQFF.

The genes are TRBV7-9 and TRBJ1-4; no reliable D call. Deletions cut 4 bases from V and 5 bases from J, with 14 bases between. The CDR3 has 15 residues. Germline V lookup: CDR1 SEHNR, CDR2 FQNEAQ (reference sequence). This CDR3 is CASSSRKEWNEKLFF. The CDR3 DNA is TGTGCCAGCAGCTCCCGTAAAGAGTGGAATGAAAAACTGTTTTTT.

This clone was found a few times. Different DNA sequences within this sample yield the same CDR3. The chain combines TRBV30 with TRBJ1-5; perhaps TRBD1 as D (5 bases). CDR3 length: 13 residues. The ends were cut back, 1 base at V and 2 bases at J, with 6 bases in the middle. Germline V lookup: CDR1 GTSNPN, CDR2 SVGIG (reference sequence). The CDR3 DNA is TGTGCCTGGAGTGCGGGGGGCAATCAGCCCCAGCATTTT. Its translation: CAWSAGGNQPQHF.

The chain is built from TRBV10-3 and TRBJ2-3, with 8 bases matching TRBD2. The ends lost 2 bases at V and 8 bases at J; junction bases unmatched: 9. Per germline, CDR1 ENHRY and CDR2 SYGVKD. The CDR3 loop spans 15 amino acids. CDR3 nucleotides: TGTGCCATCAGTGAGGCTCCGGGACTAGGAGGTACGCAGTATTTT. The encoded protein is CAISEAPGLGGTQYF.

The rearrangement links TRBV4-1 to TRBJ1-5; tentative D call: TRBD1 (6 bases). This CDR3 region has 16 residues. V dropped 1 base and J dropped 0 bases, with 10 bases sitting between them. Germline assignment: CDR1 MGHRA and CDR2 YSYEKL. The CDR3 DNA reads TGCGCCAGCAGCCAAGCCCCAGGGGATAGCAATCAGCCCCAGCATTTT. Protein: CASSQAPGDSNQPQHF.

The CDR3, as DNA: TGCGCCAGCAGCCAAGGTCCCACAGGGGGCTCTGGAAACACCATATATTTT. Its translation: CASSQGPTGGSGNTIYF. This chain uses TRBV4-1 with TRBJ1-3; 8 nucleotides align to TRBD1. This CDR3 is 17 amino acids long. Germline CDR1 is MGHRA and CDR2 is YSYEKL. Trimming cost V 1 base and J 0 bases; bases outside gene matches: 5.

The chain links TRBV2 to TRBJ2-3; TRBD2 might be the D (5 bases). Trimming stripped 7 bases from V and 8 bases from J, with 22 bases between. The CDR3 extends over 15 amino acids. Per the germline V gene, CDR1 is SNHLY and CDR2 is FYNNEI. This CDR3 is CASKFEGTSRRTQYF. CDR3 bases: TGTGCCAGCAAGTTTGAGGGAACCTCCCGTCGTACGCAGTATTTT.

The J gene is TRBJ2-6, the V gene TRBV18, with 7 bases matching TRBD2. J was trimmed by 2 bases and V by 5 bases; bases with no gene match: 3. This CDR3 has 15 amino acids. The V gene's germline CDR1 is KGHSH and CDR2 LQKENI. The CDR3, as DNA: TGTGCCAGCTCAACCCTAGCGGCTGGGGCCAACGTCCTGACTTTC. It encodes CASSTLAAGANVLTF.

This chain connects TRBV9 to TRBJ1-1; D is ambiguous. V was pared by 2 bases and J by 4 bases, with 12 bases between. The CDR3 totals 14 residues. Germline V gene sequence: CDR1 SGDLS, CDR2 YYNGEE. CDR3 sequence (DNA): TGTGCCAGCAGCGTTATCGGGGAGGCCACTGAAGCTTTCTTT. Amino acids: CASSVIGEATEAFF.